These T cell receptor beta chains were read from a single sample in a study of monozygotic twins with inflammatory bowel disease. TCRdb reprocessed the 5' RACE reads and stores each CDR3 protein as one record, lacking DNA. The repertoire shows approximately 420,000 distinct CDR3 sequences; the top ten hold 2% to 3%. Material: blood. The receptors shown here come from a human donor with ulcerative colitis or Crohn's disease, or a healthy co-twin of an affected twin (not recorded which). The CDR3 runs from the conserved cysteine through the conserved F or W.

J gene: TRBJ1-1; V gene: TRBV5-1; CDR3 protein: CASSPRANTEAFF
J gene: TRBJ2-7; V gene: TRBV29-1; CDR3 protein: CSVELAGRYEQYF
J gene: TRBJ2-3; V gene: TRBV5-6; CDR3 protein: CASSLVVGVGEVRDTQYF
J gene: TRBJ1-1; V gene: TRBV15; CDR3 protein: CATSRDLGVEAFF
J gene: TRBJ2-7; V gene: TRBV2; CDR3 protein: CASSRTGGTYNSYEQYF
J gene: TRBJ1-5; V gene: TRBV25-1; CDR3 protein: CASSEQHSNQPQHF
J gene: TRBJ1-4; V gene: TRBV11-2; CDR3 protein: CASSRTGTPTNERLFF
J gene: TRBJ2-7; V gene: TRBV18; CDR3 protein: CASSPQGEEQYF
J gene: TRBJ2-3; V gene: TRBV7-6; CDR3 protein: CASAVDIAPDTQYF
J gene: TRBJ2-3; V gene: TRBV24-1; CDR3 protein: CATSDWGTSGEGYSTDTQYF
J gene: TRBJ2-1; V gene: TRBV4-1; CDR3 protein: CASSQVTSRNEQFF
J gene: TRBJ1-3; V gene: TRBV18; CDR3 protein: CASSPPYGRDTIYF
J gene: TRBJ1-1; V gene: TRBV20-1; CDR3 protein: CSAKEDGNTEAFF
J gene: TRBJ1-1; V gene: TRBV19; CDR3 protein: CASSIGSGNEAFF
J gene: TRBJ2-7; V gene: TRBV27; CDR3 protein: CASSLTSGGRYEQYF
J gene: TRBJ1-5; V gene: TRBV20-1; CDR3 protein: CSVEDRGKPQHF
J gene: TRBJ1-1; V gene: TRBV5-1; CDR3 protein: CASSVNLGIEAFF
J gene: TRBJ1-3; V gene: TRBV18; CDR3 protein: CASSPPTRQFYSGNTIYF
J gene: TRBJ1-2; V gene: TRBV28; CDR3 protein: CATIMGRAFNYGYTF
J gene: TRBJ1-6; V gene: TRBV20-1; CDR3 protein: CSARQKQGLYNSPLHF
J gene: TRBJ2-1; V gene: TRBV6-1; CDR3 protein: CASRPGTGNYNEQFF
J gene: TRBJ2-1; V gene: TRBV12-3/TRBV12-4; CDR3 protein: CASSLPILGSGHNEQFF
J gene: TRBJ1-4; V gene: TRBV14; CDR3 protein: CASSRGTNEKLFF
J gene: TRBJ2-5; V gene: TRBV5-1; CDR3 protein: CASSYDQETQYF
J gene: TRBJ2-5; V gene: TRBV28; CDR3 protein: CASSRTGRFETQYF
J gene: TRBJ2-1; V gene: TRBV7-9; CDR3 protein: CASRDNRGNSYNEQFF
J gene: TRBJ2-1; V gene: TRBV5-4; CDR3 protein: CASSREPNYNEQFF
J gene: TRBJ2-1; V gene: TRBV24-1; CDR3 protein: CATSDVLAQGLNEQFF
J gene: TRBJ1-2; V gene: TRBV5-6; CDR3 protein: CASSVRGPGAGYTF
J gene: TRBJ1-4; V gene: TRBV7-2; CDR3 protein: CASSLYRGNNEKLFF
J gene: TRBJ1-4; V gene: TRBV30; CDR3 protein: CAWSDGGEKLFF
J gene: TRBJ1-2; V gene: TRBV6-1; CDR3 protein: CASRKGQGTYGYTF
J gene: TRBJ1-5; V gene: TRBV18; CDR3 protein: CASSPSGNQPQHF
J gene: TRBJ2-3; V gene: TRBV24-1; CDR3 protein: CATSDLSTFENDTQYF
J gene: TRBJ2-1; V gene: TRBV18; CDR3 protein: CASSPPQTEQFF